The 17 T cell receptor beta chains listed next were all sequenced from one sample in a study of T cells in tuberculosis. Produced via immunoSEQ multiplex PCR; TCRdb's table is partial and in-frame only. The repertoire holds 30,000 to 40,000 clones, with roughly nine tenths as singletons. The sequencing sample was made of PBMCs. These receptors were collected from a donor between 10 and 35 years old with latent tuberculosis or without tuberculosis infection.

This chain links TRBV9 with TRBJ2-1, with unresolved D. The CDR3 covers 13 residues. With 3 bases removed from V and 2 bases from J, the gap between germline ends came to 6 bases. The germline CDR1 and CDR2 sequences are SGDLS and YYNGEE. The CDR3 DNA is TGTGCCAGCAGCGGGAGAACCTACAATGAGCAGTTCTTC. This gives the protein CASSGRTYNEQFF.

This clone was observed once. The chain uses TRBV5-4 and TRBJ2-7; 9 bases match TRBD1. The ends lost 4 bases at V and 2 bases at J; junction bases unmatched: 7. Germline CDR1 is SGHNT and CDR2 is YYREEE (reference sequence). This CDR3 has 15 residues. The CDR3, as DNA: TGTGCCAGCAGCCCAGACCGGGACAGGGCCTACGAGCAGTACTTC. Translating gives CASSPDRDRAYEQYF.

This chain uses TRBV9 with TRBJ2-1, with D perhaps TRBD2 (6 bases). The CDR3 contains 15 residues. V was clipped by 0 bases and J by 3 bases, with 10 bases between them. CDR1 is SGDLS and CDR2 is YYNGEE in the germline V gene. The CDR3 nucleotides are TGTGCCAGCAGCGTAGCGGGGGACGGCTACAATGAGCAGTTCTTC. This codes for CASSVAGDGYNEQFF.

This clone was detected once. The CDR3 here is CASSYLPGTSGYEQYF. The CDR3 coding sequence is TGTGCCAGCAGTTACCTTCCCGGGACTAGCGGCTACGAGCAGTACTTC. This chain links TRBV6-5 with TRBJ2-7; 11 bases agree with TRBD2. The V gene end was trimmed by 2 bases and the J gene end by 3 bases; junction bases not matched to a gene: 6. CDR1 is MNHEY, CDR2 SVGAGI, per germline. The CDR3 runs 16 residues.

The J gene is TRBJ1-5, the V gene TRBV4-3; no clear D gene. Germline V gene data show CDR1 as LGHNA and CDR2 as YSLEER. The CDR3 is made up of 18 amino acids. Trimming left V 1 base short and J 0 bases short, with 16 bases between. CDR3 residues: CASSQGFGTAYSNQPQHF. The CDR3 nucleotides read TGCGCCAGCAGCCAAGGATTTGGTACAGCTTATAGCAATCAGCCCCAGCATTTT.

The CDR3 loop is CASGETGLSIGYGYTF. The CDR3 coding sequence is TGTGCCAGCGGTGAGACAGGGTTGTCTATAGGCTATGGCTACACCTTC. This chain links TRBV27 with TRBJ1-2, with 7 bases aligning to TRBD1. J was trimmed by 4 bases and V by 8 bases; bases with no gene match: 16. Germline V lookup: CDR1 MNHEY, CDR2 SMNVEV (reference sequence). This CDR3 contains 16 residues.

The chain combines TRBV15 with TRBJ2-1; 10 nucleotides match TRBD2. The CDR3 sequence is 17 residues long. The ends lost 3 bases at V and 5 bases at J; junction bases unmatched: 10. Germline V CDR1 and CDR2: LNHNV, YYDKDF (reference sequence). As DNA, the CDR3 is TGTGCCACCAGCAGCTACCCTCCTAGCGGGGGTAACAATGAGCAGTTCTTC. Protein product: CATSSYPPSGGNNEQFF. Full variable domain (outside the CDR3, taken from reference TRBV15 and TRBJ2-1): DAMVIQNPRYQVTQFGKPVTLSCSQTLNHNVMYWYQQKSSQAPKLLFHYYDKDFNNEADTPDNFQSRRPNTSFCFLDIRSPGLGDTAMYLCATSSYPPSGGNNEQFFGPGTRLTVL.

The genes are TRBV6-5 and TRBJ2-7, with 8 bases lining up with TRBD2. Germline trimming cut 2 bases from V and 7 bases from J; bases unmatched to any gene: 7. The germline CDR1 and CDR2 sequences are MNHEY and SVGAGI. This CDR3 has 14 amino acids. CDR3 sequence: CASSYDSGTGEQYF. CDR3 nucleotides: TGTGCCAGCAGTTACGATAGCGGGACCGGTGAGCAGTACTTC.

J is TRBJ2-1 and V is TRBV4-1, with 7 bases aligning to TRBD1. The CDR3 spans 20 residues. Germline V gene lookup returns CDR1 MGHRA and CDR2 YSYEKL. Trimming took 0 bases from V and 1 from J; bases not matched to a gene: 15. CDR3 sequence reads: CASSQEGTGARRSSYNEQFF. The CDR3 DNA reads TGCGCCAGCAGCCAAGAGGGAACAGGGGCCCGTCGAAGTTCCTACAATGAGCAGTTCTTC.

The chain uses TRBV5-1 and TRBJ2-1, with D maybe TRBD2 (5 bases). The CDR3 runs to 18 residues. Germline assignment: CDR1 SGHRS and CDR2 YFSETQ. Trimming took 2 bases from V and 0 from J, leaving 18 bases between them. As DNA, the CDR3 is TGCGCCAGCAGCTTTACGCTGCCGGGGTTCACCTCCTACAATGAGCAGTTCTTC. Amino acid sequence: CASSFTLPGFTSYNEQFF.

The chain recombines TRBV4-1 with TRBJ2-3; 9 bases map to TRBD2. The CDR3 is made up of 17 amino acids. Germline-derived CDR1 and CDR2 are MGHRA and YSYEKL. The ends lost 2 bases at V and 9 bases at J; junction bases unmatched: 15. CDR3 nucleotides: TGCGCCAGCAGCCAAAGGAAGCGGGAGGATGGGTTGGGAACGCAGTATTTT. Translated: CASSQRKREDGLGTQYF.

The chain uses TRBV7-8 and TRBJ2-2, with 11 nucleotides matching TRBD2. With V trimmed by 5 bases and J by 2 bases, 7 bases remained unmatched. The CDR3 is 17 residues long. Germline V lookup: CDR1 SGHVS, CDR2 FQNEAQ. CDR3 bases: TGTGCCAGCAGCCCGAGACGACTAGCGGGAAACACCGGGGAGCTGTTTTTT. Translation gives CASSPRRLAGNTGELFF.

V usage is TRBV6-5 and J usage is TRBJ2-1; 8 bases are a match to TRBD1. J gave up 4 bases and V 2 bases, and 7 bases lay outside the gene matches. The CDR3 consists of 16 residues. CDR1 and CDR2 (germline): MNHEY, SVGAGI. CDR3 DNA: TGTGCCAGCAGTTACGCCTCAGGGGGCCGATACAATGAGCAGTTCTTC. Its protein is CASSYASGGRYNEQFF.

V gene TRBV9 combines with J gene TRBJ2-7; D call uncertain. The CDR3 length is 11 residues. The V end lost 0 bases, the J end lost 6 bases, and 4 bases lay between the germline ends. Germline assignment: CDR1 SGDLS and CDR2 YYNGEE. The CDR3 reads CASSVGVEQYF. The CDR3, as DNA: TGTGCCAGCAGCGTAGGAGTCGAGCAGTACTTC.

This chain joins TRBV4-3 and TRBJ1-4; no clear D gene. The CDR3 totals 15 residues. Trimming removed 7 bases from V and 6 bases from J, with 18 bases in between. CDR1 is LGHNA and CDR2 is YSLEER in the germline V gene. CDR3 bases: TGCGCCAGCACCCCGCAGGCGAACTCGGATGAAAAACTGTTTTTT. Translating gives CASTPQANSDEKLFF.

The CDR3 loop reads CASSPPLDRVRQPQHF. CDR3 sequence (DNA): TGTGCCAGTAGCCCCCCGTTGGACAGGGTGAGGCAGCCCCAGCATTTT. The chain joins TRBV19 to TRBJ1-5; 8 nucleotides match TRBD1. CDR3 size: 16 residues. The V gene's germline CDR1 is LNHDA and CDR2 SQIVND (reference sequence). Trimming removed 6 bases from V and 7 bases from J; junction bases left unmatched: 14.

The chain carries TRBV6-1 and TRBJ1-5, with a tentative D call TRBD1 (6 bases). Germline CDR1 and CDR2: MNHNS and SASEGT. The CDR3 contains 13 residues. Trimming stripped 6 bases from V and 4 bases from J, with 10 bases between. The CDR3 loop is CASRRTANQPQHF. For the CDR3, the DNA is TGTGCCAGCAGACGGACAGCAAATCAGCCCCAGCATTTT.